This TCR beta chain was sequenced during a study of CXCR3-negative and CXCR3-positive naive CD8 T cells. The CDR3 is 16 amino acids. The germline gives CDR1 SGHDT, CDR2 YYEEEE. UMI-labeled TRB cDNA libraries were prepared by 5' RACE. TCRdb reprocessed the 5' RACE reads and keeps a single row for each CDR3 protein, giving no DNA. The listing records around 92,000 distinct CDR3 sequences. This sequence joins TRBV5-6 and TRBJ1-1; TCRdb calls TRBD1, which cannot be checked without DNA. The TCR sequence derives from a human donor in good health. Some clones in this sample may be carry-over from other donors' samples. Sequenced: naive CXCR3- CD8+ T cells from blood. The subset: CD45RO-CCR7+CD27+CD95- naive CD8+ T cells lacking CXCR3 (TNR3-). This chain's CDR3 is CASSLIYQGMNTEAFF.